This TCR beta chain was retrieved from a study of blood T cell repertoires in COVID-19. The CDR3 has 17 amino acids. With V trimmed by 0 bases and J by 10 bases, 12 bases remained unmatched. Germline V gene data show CDR1 as LGHNA and CDR2 as YSLEER. Original processing methods: By means of reference gene primer amplification, nucleated cell counts were estimated. Generated by immunoSEQ multiplex PCR, the TCRdb table keeps only in-frame clones and is missing some. V and J calls and clone size are given by that table; D and trimming were obtained from the DNA. The sample lists around 150,000 clones, over 60% seen once, with about 4% in the top ten.

This chain links TRBV4-3 with TRBJ2-1; 10 bases fit TRBD2. The sample comprised peripheral blood. The receptor was isolated from a woman aged 80 or over with acute or convalescent COVID-19. The DNA of the CDR3 is TGCGCCAGCAGCCAAGATCGGGGGACTAGCGCCCCAGGGGAGCAGTTCTTC. It specifies CASSQDRGTSAPGEQFF.